This T cell receptor beta chain was obtained from a study of CD8+CD57+ T cells in acquired aplastic anemia (dated by TCRdb to the late 2010s). In terms of the full investigation: Extracted DNA from sorted CD4+ and CD8+ cells averaged approximately 3 ug, ranging from roughly 0.17 to 27.4 ug. Mean read counts for healthy donor samples were around 10 million for CD4+ cells and under 14 million for CD8+ cells. The paper's findings and limits, for the study overall: Between patients and healthy controls, no significant difference in CD8+ Simpson's diversity was found (P=0.060). Although 25 to 30 CD8+ CDR3 sequences were shared by patients and controls, these sequences appeared highly expressed in patients and within the immunodominant clones of patients.

There are 14 amino acids in the CDR3, from cysteine to phenylalanine inclusive. Of all the DNA, just the CDR3 is kept, 42 bases in frame from base 1. In the germline V gene, CDR1 corresponds to SQVTM and CDR2 to ANQGSEA. The V end gives up 4 bases and the J end 4 bases, leaving 6 bases in the junction not matched to a gene. Genomic DNA was used as template for profiling of TCR beta VDJ combinations and CDR3 sequences. An Illumina HiSeq 2000 was the platform used for TCR repertoire sequencing. Per the original workflow: Repertoires were assessed using TRBV/TRBJ rearrangement plots, CDR3 size and DJ length profiles, and Simpson's diversity index. The most abundant DNA sequence in the deep sequencing data was taken as the immunodominant clone. CDR3 amino acid sequences were checked for sharing between subjects and were compared against published repertoires and the VDJdb database. In-frame beta chains were kept once TCRdb had trimmed the public reads at Q25 with fastp and called clones with MiXCR. When rows share a CDR3 protein, they turn into one entry using the most common DNA and genes. The authors' filters were not applied to this entry. Recorded for this sample are roughly 51,000 distinct CDR3 sequences; approximately 78% of them occurred a single time. Of the sample, less than 40% is held by the ten largest clones.

The study deep-sequenced TCR repertoires of sorted CD4+ and CD8+ blood T cells from severe aplastic anemia patients and healthy subjects. Ficoll-Paque density gradient centrifugation was used to isolate peripheral blood mononuclear cells. Before DNA was extracted, CD4+ and CD8+ T cells were sorted using either FACS or magnetic beads. On this clonotype: What this receptor recognizes is not known. Qualities for individual bases were not recorded, and no much larger clone is one base off.

The rearrangement joined TRBV29-1 to TRBJ2-1; 8 bases in between match TRBD2. Sequenced: sorted CD4+, CD8+, or CD8+CD57+ T cells (not recorded which) from PBMCs. The clonotype originates from a human donor in good health, serving as a control. The DNA sequence is given as TGCAGCGTTGTCATCCAGCGGGGGTACAATGAGCAGTTCTTC. This translates into CSVVIQRGYNEQFF.